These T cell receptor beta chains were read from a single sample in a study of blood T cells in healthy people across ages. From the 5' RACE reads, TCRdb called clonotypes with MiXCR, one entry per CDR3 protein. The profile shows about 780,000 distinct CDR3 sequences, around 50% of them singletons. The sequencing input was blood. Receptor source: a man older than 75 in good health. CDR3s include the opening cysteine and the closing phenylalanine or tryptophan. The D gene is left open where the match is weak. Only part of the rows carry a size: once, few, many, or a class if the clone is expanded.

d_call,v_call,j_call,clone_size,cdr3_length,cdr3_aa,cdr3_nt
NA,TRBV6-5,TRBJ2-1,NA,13,CASSGLSRNEQFF,TGTGCCAGCAGCGGACTCTCTAGGAATGAGCAGTTCTTC
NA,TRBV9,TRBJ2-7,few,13,CASSKHQGSEQYF,TGTGCCAGCAGCAAGCACCAGGGATCCGAGCAGTACTTC
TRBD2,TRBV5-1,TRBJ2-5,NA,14,CASRTAGVKETQYF,TGCGCCAGCAGAACAGCGGGAGTAAAAGAGACCCAGTACTTC
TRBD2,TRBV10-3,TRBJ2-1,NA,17,CAISPGLAGGPGNEQFF,TGTGCCATCAGTCCCGGACTAGCGGGAGGGCCCGGCAATGAGCAGTTCTTC
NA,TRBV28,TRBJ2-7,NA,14,CASSPTRPSYVQYF,TGTGCCAGCAGCCCGACTAGGCCCTCCTACGTGCAGTACTTC
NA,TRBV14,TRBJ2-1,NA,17,CASSLRTGRSFYNEQFF,TGTGCCAGCAGTTTAAGGACGGGGAGGTCTTTCTACAATGAGCAGTTCTTC
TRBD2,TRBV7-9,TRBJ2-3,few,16,CASSNGLAGVGDTQYF,TGTGCCAGCAGCAATGGACTAGCGGGAGTGGGAGATACGCAGTATTTT
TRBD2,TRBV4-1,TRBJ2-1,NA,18,CASSQDRFSSGRINEQFF,TGCGCCAGCAGCCAAGATCGGTTTAGTAGCGGGAGAATCAATGAGCAGTTCTTC
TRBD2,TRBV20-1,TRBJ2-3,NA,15,CSAPLKGLRTDAQYF,TGCAGTGCTCCCCTAAAGGGACTACGCACAGATGCGCAGTATTTT
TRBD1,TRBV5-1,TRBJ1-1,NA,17,CASSLAYRDREVGEAFF,TGCGCCAGCAGCTTGGCCTACAGGGACAGGGAGGTTGGTGAAGCTTTCTTT
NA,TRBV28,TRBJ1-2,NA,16,CASSFNYLYGEDGYTF,TGTGCCAGCAGTTTCAACTATTTGTACGGGGAGGATGGCTACACCTTC
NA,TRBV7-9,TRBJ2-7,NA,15,CASSSSGQGYYEQYF,TGTGCCAGCAGCTCCTCGGGACAAGGATACTACGAGCAGTACTTC
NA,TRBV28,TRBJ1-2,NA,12,CASSPNHYGYTF,TGTGCCAGCAGTCCAAACCACTATGGCTACACCTTC
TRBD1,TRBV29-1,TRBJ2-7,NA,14,CSAGQTGFSHEQYF,TGCAGCGCCGGACAGACAGGGTTTTCACACGAGCAGTACTTC
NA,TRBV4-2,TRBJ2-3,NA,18,CASSQRGRGGVAVDTQYF,TGTGCCAGCAGCCAAAGGGGCCGGGGTGGAGTGGCGGTGGATACGCAGTATTTT
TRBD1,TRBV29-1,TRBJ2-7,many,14,CSALDRGTPYEQYF,TGCAGCGCCTTGGACAGGGGAACCCCCTACGAGCAGTACTTC
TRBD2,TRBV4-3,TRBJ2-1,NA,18,CASSQERGGLLSANEQFF,TGCGCCAGCAGCCAAGAGCGGGGGGGCCTATTGTCAGCGAATGAGCAGTTCTTC
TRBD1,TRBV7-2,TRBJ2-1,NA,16,CASSLSLPGGLDEQFF,TGTGCCAGCAGCTTGAGTCTGCCAGGGGGCTTGGATGAGCAGTTCTTC
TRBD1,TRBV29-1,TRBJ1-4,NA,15,CSVAPLPGQSEKLFF,TGCAGCGTTGCTCCACTGCCGGGACAGTCCGAAAAACTGTTTTTT
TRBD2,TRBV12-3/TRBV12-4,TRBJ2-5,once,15,CASSPQRGVQETQYF,TGTGCCAGCAGTCCCCAGCGGGGGGTACAAGAGACCCAGTACTTC
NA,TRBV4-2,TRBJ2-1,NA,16,CASSQDGGTAYNEQFF,TGTGCCAGCAGCCAAGATGGGGGAACCGCCTACAATGAGCAGTTCTTC
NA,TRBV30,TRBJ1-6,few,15,CAWRTGSSYNSPLHF,TGTGCTTGGAGAACAGGGAGCTCCTATAATTCACCCCTCCACTTT
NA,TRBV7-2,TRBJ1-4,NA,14,CASSFTGDNEKLFF,TGTGCCAGTAGCTTTACGGGGGATAATGAAAAACTGTTTTTT
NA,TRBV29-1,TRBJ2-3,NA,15,CSVELTTASTDTQYF,TGCAGCGTTGAATTGACCACGGCTAGCACAGATACGCAGTATTTT
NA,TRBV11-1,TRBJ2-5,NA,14,CASSNTDRKETQYF,TGTGCCAGCAGCAATACCGACAGGAAAGAGACCCAGTACTTC
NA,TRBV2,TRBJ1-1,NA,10,CATRGTEAFF,TGTGCCACACGGGGCACTGAAGCTTTCTTT
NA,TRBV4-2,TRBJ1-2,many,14,CASSQIDRNYGYTF,TGTGCCAGCAGCCAGATAGACAGAAACTATGGCTACACCTTC
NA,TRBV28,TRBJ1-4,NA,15,CASSLMFLADEKLFF,TGTGCCAGCAGTTTAATGTTCTTGGCGGATGAAAAACTGTTTTTT
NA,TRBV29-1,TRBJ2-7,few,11,CSVGIAYEQYF,TGCAGCGTTGGAATCGCCTACGAGCAGTACTTC
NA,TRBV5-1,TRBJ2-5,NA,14,CASSLGTARETQYF,TGCGCCAGCAGCTTGGGTACAGCGCGGGAGACCCAGTACTTC
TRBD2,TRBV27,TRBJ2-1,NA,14,CASLAGGPYNEQFF,TGTGCCAGCCTGGCGGGAGGGCCTTACAATGAGCAGTTCTTC
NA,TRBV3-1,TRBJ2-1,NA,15,CASSQGGFTYNEQFF,TGTGCCAGCAGCCAAGGCGGGTTTACCTACAATGAGCAGTTCTTC
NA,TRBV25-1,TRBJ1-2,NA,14,CASRGMRGDYGYTF,TGTGCCAGCAGGGGGATGAGGGGTGACTATGGCTACACCTTC
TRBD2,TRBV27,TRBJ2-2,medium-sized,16,CASSSGTSPITGELFF,TGTGCCAGCAGTTCGGGGACTAGCCCGATCACCGGGGAGCTGTTTTTT
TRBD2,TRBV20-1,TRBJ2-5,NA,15,CSAQRLATNQETQYF,TGCAGTGCTCAGCGACTAGCGACGAATCAAGAGACCCAGTACTTC
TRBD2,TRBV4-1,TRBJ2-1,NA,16,CASRASSSGSYNEQFF,TGCGCCAGCAGGGCCTCCTCTAGCGGGAGCTACAATGAGCAGTTCTTC
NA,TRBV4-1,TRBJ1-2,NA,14,CASSREGTLDGYTF,TGCGCCAGCAGCCGAGAAGGGACATTGGATGGCTACACCTTC
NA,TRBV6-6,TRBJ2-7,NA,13,CAGSSQGYNEQYF,TGTGCCGGCAGCTCTCAGGGGTACAATGAGCAGTACTTC
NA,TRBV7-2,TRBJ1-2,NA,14,CASSKAGVGYGYTF,TGTGCCAGCAGCAAAGCGGGGGTTGGCTATGGCTACACCTTC
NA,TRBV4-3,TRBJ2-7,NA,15,CASSQAVGTQYEQYF,TGCGCCAGCAGCCAGGCCGTCGGGACTCAATACGAGCAGTACTTC
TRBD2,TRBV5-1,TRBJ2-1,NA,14,CASGGAGVYNEQFF,TGCGCCAGTGGGGGAGCGGGAGTCTACAATGAGCAGTTCTTC
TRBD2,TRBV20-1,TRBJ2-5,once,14,CSASSAGVQETQYF,TGCAGTGCTAGTTCAGCGGGAGTACAAGAGACCCAGTACTTC
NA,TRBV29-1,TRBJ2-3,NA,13,CSGRGLARDTQYF,TGCAGCGGTCGGGGGCTAGCCAGAGATACGCAGTATTTT
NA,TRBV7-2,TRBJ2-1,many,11,CASSPNSLQFF,TGTGCCAGCAGCCCTAACTCATTACAGTTCTTC
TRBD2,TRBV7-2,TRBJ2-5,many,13,CASRAGVGETQYF,TGTGCCAGCAGGGCGGGAGTCGGGGAGACCCAGTACTTC
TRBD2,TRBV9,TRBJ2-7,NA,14,CTSSVLAGSGEQYF,TGTACCAGCAGCGTATTAGCGGGATCGGGCGAGCAGTACTTC
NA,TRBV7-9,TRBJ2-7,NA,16,CASSLSAVASTYEQYF,TGTGCCAGCAGCTTATCCGCGGTCGCGAGCACCTACGAGCAGTACTTC
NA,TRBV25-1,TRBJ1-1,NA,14,CASSETGWNTEAFF,TGTGCCAGCAGTGAAACAGGGTGGAACACTGAAGCTTTCTTT
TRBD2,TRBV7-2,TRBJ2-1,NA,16,CASSVAGLAGGNEQFF,TGTGCCAGCAGCGTAGCCGGGCTAGCGGGAGGTAATGAGCAGTTCTTC
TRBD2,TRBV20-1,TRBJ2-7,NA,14,CSARVGDYKFGQYF,TGCAGTGCTAGAGTAGGGGACTACAAGTTCGGCCAGTACTTC
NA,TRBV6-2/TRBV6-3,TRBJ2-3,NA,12,CASRYEANTQYF,TGTGCCAGCAGGTATGAGGCAAATACGCAGTATTTT
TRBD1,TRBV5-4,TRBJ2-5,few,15,CASSLAGGWQETQYF,TGTGCCAGCAGCTTGGCAGGGGGTTGGCAAGAGACCCAGTACTTC
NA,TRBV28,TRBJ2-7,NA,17,CASSVKFQGRVSYEQYF,TGTGCCAGCAGTGTAAAGTTTCAGGGAAGGGTCTCCTACGAGCAGTACTTC
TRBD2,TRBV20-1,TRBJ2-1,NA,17,CSAREGSGGLWYDEQFF,TGCAGTGCTAGAGAGGGTAGCGGGGGGTTATGGTACGATGAGCAGTTCTTC
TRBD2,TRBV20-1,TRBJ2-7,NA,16,CSADGLAEGTAREQYF,TGCAGTGCTGACGGACTAGCGGAAGGTACGGCTCGCGAGCAGTACTTC